The 32 T cell receptor beta chains given below trace back to one sample, sequenced in a study of CD8+CD57+ T cells in acquired aplastic anemia. TCR beta VDJ and CDR3 were profiled, and genomic DNA was the template. TCRdb analysed the reads with MiXCR anew, one entry per CDR3 protein. The table has hundreds of thousands of distinct CDR3 sequences, roughly a third seen once; the top ten hold nearly 0.85%. Whoever was chosen for sequencing had shown CD8+CD57+ cell expansion by flow cytometry. The sequenced sample was sorted CD4+, CD8+, or CD8+CD57+ T cells (not recorded which) from PBMCs. Receptors were obtained from a human donor with aplastic anemia.

This clonotype was recorded many times. This rearrangement joins TRBV2 to TRBJ2-7; the match to TRBD2 covers 13 bases. The CDR3 covers 15 residues. Germline V gene lookup returns CDR1 SNHLY and CDR2 FYNNEI. J gave up 5 bases and V 4 bases, and 5 bases lay outside the gene matches. The CDR3 region is CASSGWTSGSDEQYF. The CDR3 DNA is TGTGCCAGCAGTGGGTGGACTAGCGGGAGCGACGAGCAGTACTTC.

This clonotype appeared many times. V usage is TRBV19 and J usage is TRBJ1-1, with D possibly matching TRBD1 (6 bases). The CDR3 runs to 14 residues. Germline V CDR1 and CDR2: LNHDA, SQIVND (reference sequence). Trimming pared 8 bases from V and 5 bases from J, leaving 18 bases between. The CDR3 region is CASGPGGRGTEAFF. The DNA of the CDR3 is TGTGCCAGTGGTCCCGGGGGGCGAGGAACTGAAGCTTTCTTT. The whole variable domain, filled in from reference TRBV19 and TRBJ1-1, reads DGGITQSPKYLFRKEGQNVTLSCEQNLNHDAMYWYRQDPGQGLRLIYYSQIVNDFQKGDIAEGYSVSREKKESFPLTVTSAQKNPTAFYLCASGPGGRGTEAFFGQGTRLTVV.

This clonotype came up many times. This rearrangement joins TRBV5-1 to TRBJ2-3; 10 nucleotides match TRBD2. Losses at the gene ends were 4 bases for V and 0 bases for J; bases not matched to a gene: 5. Germline V gene lookup returns CDR1 SGHRS and CDR2 YFSETQ. The CDR3 length is 16 residues. CDR3 sequence: CASSPRTSGSTDTQYF. The DNA for the CDR3 is TGCGCCAGCAGCCCTCGGACTAGCGGTAGCACAGATACGCAGTATTTT.

This clonotype was detected many times. The J gene is TRBJ1-5, the V gene TRBV29-1, with D perhaps TRBD1 (5 bases). Germline CDR1 reads SQVTM; CDR2 reads ANQGSEA. The CDR3 totals 14 residues. The V end lost 7 bases, the J end lost 4 bases, and 17 bases lay between the germline ends. The CDR3 bases are TGCAGCGCCCGGGACGGAGAAGGAAATCAGCCCCAGCATTTT. Its protein is CSARDGEGNQPQHF.

At least ten counts were recorded for this clonotype. This sequence joins TRBV4-2 and TRBJ2-3; no reliable D call. V lost 5 bases, J lost 2 bases, and 11 bases lay in between. The CDR3 contains 14 residues. Germline V CDR1 and CDR2: LGHNA, YNFKEQ. The CDR3 spells CASSDSLPTDTQYF. CDR3 DNA: TGTGCCAGCAGCGATTCACTACCCACAGATACGCAGTATTTT.

In regard to this clonotype: A read error may explain this, as a much larger clone is one base away. The V call is TRBV19, the J call TRBJ2-7; unclear D gene. The CDR3 loop spans 13 amino acids. Germline lookup yields CDR1 LNHDA and CDR2 SQIVND (reference sequence). V dropped 4 bases and J dropped 6 bases, with 13 bases sitting between them. For the CDR3, the DNA is TGTGCCAGTAGTACGTCTCTTCCCTGCGAGCAGTACTTC. Protein: CASSTSLPCEQYF.

About this clonotype itself: This could be a read error, since a much larger clone is one nucleotide away. V is TRBV2 and J is TRBJ2-1, with D possibly matching TRBD2 (6 bases). Germline loops: CDR1 SNHLY, CDR2 FYNNEI. V was shortened by 7 bases and J by 7 bases, with 14 bases between the two germline ends. The length of the CDR3 is 13 residues. CDR3 bases: TGTGCCAGCATAACCGGGACTCCAAATGAGCAGTTCTTC. Translation gives CASITGTPNEQFF.

The V and J genes are TRBV15 and TRBJ2-7; 8 nucleotides match TRBD1. The CDR3 contains 14 residues. After removal of 2 bases from V and 3 bases from J, the junction contained 3 bases not matched to a gene. The germline gives CDR1 LNHNV, CDR2 YYDKDF (reference sequence). CDR3 in DNA: TGTGCCACCAGCAGAATGGACAGGGACTACGAGCAGTACTTC. It translates to CATSRMDRDYEQYF. The full variable domain, rest sourced from reference TRBV15 and TRBJ2-7, is DAMVIQNPRYQVTQFGKPVTLSCSQTLNHNVMYWYQQKSSQAPKLLFHYYDKDFNNEADTPDNFQSRRPNTSFCFLDIRSPGLGDTAMYLCATSRMDRDYEQYFGPGTRLTVT.

Here the CDR3 DNA reads TGTGCCTGGAGGAGGGAGGGCAGGTTCTCGTACGAGCAGTACTTC. Its translation: CAWRREGRFSYEQYF. The J gene is TRBJ2-7, the V gene TRBV30, with TRBD2 matching 7 bases. V lost 3 bases, J lost 4 bases, and 12 bases stayed unmatched. The CDR3 spans 15 residues. Germline CDR1 is GTSNPN and CDR2 is SVGIG (reference sequence).

In the case of this clonotype: The conserved phenylalanine or tryptophan is not found at the CDR3 terminus, so this likely reflects a read error. V usage is TRBV12-3 or TRBV12-4 and J usage is TRBJ1-1; 7 nucleotides agree with TRBD1. CDR3 length equals 15 residues. V was clipped by 6 bases and J by 1 base; unmatched bases: 8. CDR3 amino acids: CASRQRQGQNTEAFS. The CDR3 region has the DNA TGTGCCAGCAGACAGAGACAGGGCCAGAACACTGAAGCTTTCTCT.

This clonotype appeared a few times. This sequence joins TRBV3-1 and TRBJ2-1; D might be TRBD1 (6 bases). The CDR3 is made up of 15 amino acids. Trimming removed 0 bases from V and 5 bases from J, with 11 bases in between. CDR1 is LGHDT and CDR2 is YNNKEL in the germline V gene (reference sequence). The CDR3 spells CASSQEDRPNNEQFF. DNA of the CDR3: TGTGCCAGCAGCCAAGAGGACAGACCGAACAATGAGCAGTTCTTC.

This clonotype was observed a few times. V is TRBV20-1 and J is TRBJ2-5; weak D call: TRBD2 (5 bases). CDR1 DFQATT and CDR2 SNEGSKA come from the germline V gene (reference sequence). V was trimmed by 1 base and J by 4 bases, leaving 16 bases between them. CDR3 length equals 15 residues. CDR3 coding DNA: TGCAGTGCTAGAGGGGCGATCGGGGTGGGAGAGACCCAGTACTTC. Residues: CSARGAIGVGETQYF.

This rearrangement joins TRBV2 to TRBJ1-6; D is ambiguous. Trimming removed 6 bases at V and 8 bases at J, with 8 bases between. The CDR3 sequence is 12 residues long. The V gene's germline CDR1 is SNHLY and CDR2 FYNNEI. This CDR3 reads CASRTYYSPLHF. DNA of the CDR3: TGTGCCAGCAGGACATACTATTCACCCCTCCACTTT.

This clonotype appeared many times. The chain couples TRBV7-9 to TRBJ1-5; TRBD1 is a possible D gene (5 bases). The V end was cut by 4 bases, the J end by 6 bases, with 16 bases between. CDR1 is SEHNR and CDR2 is FQNEAQ in the germline V gene (reference sequence). CDR3 length equals 15 residues. The CDR3 DNA reads as TGTGCCAGCAGCTCAACAGCTGTAGGGGCTCAGCCCCAGCATTTT. Translated, it gives CASSSTAVGAQPQHF.

This clonotype was observed at least ten times. V usage is TRBV25-1 and J usage is TRBJ1-6; D perhaps matches TRBD1 (5 bases). Germline V gene sequence: CDR1 MGHDK, CDR2 SYGVNS. V lost 2 bases and J 4 bases, leaving 15 bases between the germline ends. The CDR3 loop spans 17 amino acids. The CDR3 DNA follows: TGTGCCAGCAGTGAAAGTGGTAGGGGCAGGTATAATTCACCCCTCCACTTT. Its translation: CASSESGRGRYNSPLHF. Using reference TRBV25-1 and TRBJ1-6 for the parts outside the CDR3, the full variable domain is EADIYQTPRYLVIGTGKKITLECSQTMGHDKMYWYQQDPGMELHLIHYSYGVNSTEKGDLSSESTVSRIRTEHFPLTLESARPSHTSQYLCASSESGRGRYNSPLHFGNGTRLTVT.

The sample holds a few counts of this clonotype. The chain joins TRBV27 to TRBJ1-2; a weak D match, TRBD1 (6 bases). Between the trimmed V and J ends, which lost 5 bases and 8 bases, there was a span of 15 bases. Germline values: CDR1 MNHEY, CDR2 SMNVEV (reference sequence). The CDR3 totals 13 residues. The CDR3 reads CASSTTGKRGYTF. CDR3 coding DNA: TGTGCCAGCAGTACTACAGGGAAGAGGGGCTACACCTTC.

This clonotype was seen more than once but under ten times. The rearrangement joins TRBV6-1 to TRBJ1-1, with D maybe TRBD1 (6 bases). V lost 7 bases to trimming and J lost 0 bases, with 12 bases between them. Germline CDR1 and CDR2: MNHNS and SASEGT. The CDR3 totals 14 residues. The CDR3 coding sequence is TGTGCCAGCACCATAGACAGGTTGAACACTGAAGCTTTCTTT. Residues: CASTIDRLNTEAFF.

This clonotype was observed a handful of times. This sequence joins TRBV6-5 and TRBJ2-7; 7 bases agree with TRBD1. Losses at the gene ends were 4 bases for V and 6 bases for J; bases not matched to a gene: 9. Germline V gene lookup returns CDR1 MNHEY and CDR2 SVGAGI. The CDR3 has 14 amino acids. Here the CDR3 reads CASSFSTGIGEQYF. In DNA form, the CDR3 reads TGTGCCAGCAGTTTTTCGACAGGGATTGGCGAGCAGTACTTC.

The gene calls are TRBV5-1 and TRBJ2-2; a possible D gene is TRBD1 (6 bases). The CDR3 spans 17 residues. CDR1 is SGHRS and CDR2 is YFSETQ in the germline V gene. Between the trimmed V and J ends, which lost 4 bases and 1 base, there was a span of 17 bases. The CDR3 is CASSPLPTGMNTGELFF. For the CDR3, the DNA is TGCGCCAGCAGCCCACTACCCACAGGGATGAACACCGGGGAGCTGTTTTTT.

With regard to this clonotype: A junction end diverges from the germline sequence, so it may reflect a read error. This chain uses TRBV19 with TRBJ1-3; possibly TRBD1 for D (6 bases). Germline CDR1 and CDR2: LNHDA and SQIVND (reference sequence). This CDR3 has 14 amino acids. CDR3 in amino acids: CAGSGGQTGDTIYF. DNA for the CDR3: TGTGCCGGTAGTGGTGGACAGACTGGAGACACCATATATTTT.

The rearrangement links TRBV4-2 to TRBJ2-3; weak D call: TRBD2 (6 bases). Trimming left V 0 bases short and J 3 bases short, with 10 bases between. The CDR3 is made up of 15 amino acids. The germline gives CDR1 LGHNA, CDR2 YNFKEQ. This chain's CDR3 is CASSQEGGATDTQYF. In DNA form, the CDR3 reads TGTGCCAGCAGCCAAGAGGGGGGAGCGACAGATACGCAGTATTTT.

In the case of this clonotype: At one of its ends the junction is not consistent with the germline gene, which may arise from a read error. The chain combines TRBV10-3 with TRBJ1-2; D uncertain. The CDR3 covers 15 residues. Germline assignment: CDR1 ENHRY and CDR2 SYGVKD. CDR3 sequence (DNA): TGTGCCAGCAGTTACCGCTCAGGTCCCCTGTATGGCTACACCTTC. It encodes CASSYRSGPLYGYTF.

This clonotype was recorded at least ten times. V gene TRBV10-3 combines with J gene TRBJ1-5, with no clear D. Trimming pared 11 bases from V and 6 bases from J, leaving 32 bases between. The CDR3 consists of 18 residues. Germline lookup yields CDR1 ENHRY and CDR2 SYGVKD. The CDR3 DNA is TGTGCCCCGCTCGATTACGGCCGGCCACTGACTTGGGGTCAGCCCCAGCATTTT. Protein product: CAPLDYGRPLTWGQPQHF.

The chain employs TRBV6-5 and TRBJ1-1, with unresolved D. The ends were cut back, 6 bases at V and 5 bases at J, with 13 bases in the middle. The CDR3 runs 13 residues. Looked up from germline, CDR1 is MNHEY and CDR2 is SVGAGI. The CDR3 nucleotides read TGTGCCAGCAGCCACACCGTTGAGACTGAAGCTTTCTTT. This sequence encodes CASSHTVETEAFF.

This clonotype was counted ten times or more. The V call is TRBV10-2, the J call TRBJ2-5; 10 nucleotides line up with TRBD2. The CDR3 contains 16 residues. V was pared by 7 bases and J by 5 bases, with 13 bases of the junction left unmatched. CDR1 is WSHSY, CDR2 SAAADI, per germline. The CDR3 DNA reads as TGCGCCAGCACCCAAACATCTAGCGGGAGTTTGGAGACCCAGTACTTC. It specifies CASTQTSSGSLETQYF.

This clonotype turned up a few times. This chain uses TRBV5-1 with TRBJ2-5; D could derive from TRBD1 or TRBD2 (6 bases each). The CDR3 spans 14 residues. Germline CDR1 and CDR2: SGHRS and YFSETQ. Trimming cost V 4 bases and J 2 bases, with 12 bases left between them. CDR3 region: CASSPGAGQETQYF. DNA for the CDR3: TGCGCCAGCAGCCCGGGGGCTGGTCAAGAGACCCAGTACTTC.

The CDR3, as DNA: TGTGCCACCAGCAGGGGTAGGTCAGGAGAGACCCAGTACTTC. Protein sequence: CATSRGRSGETQYF. V and J are TRBV2 and TRBJ2-5, with D tentatively TRBD1 (6 bases). The CDR3 is 14 residues long. Between the trimmed V and J ends, which lost 10 bases and 4 bases, there was a span of 19 bases. Germline V gene lookup returns CDR1 SNHLY and CDR2 FYNNEI. Combining the CDR3 with reference TRBV2 and TRBJ2-5 gives the whole variable domain EPEVTQTPSHQVTQMGQEVILRCVPISNHLYFYWYRQILGQKVEFLVSFYNNEISEKSEIFDDQFSVERPDGSNFTLKIRSTKLEDSAMYFCATSRGRSGETQYFGPGTRLLVL.

This clonotype was found many times. The V call is TRBV29-1, the J call TRBJ2-3, with TRBD2 as a possible D gene (6 bases). Germline V CDR1 and CDR2: SQVTM, ANQGSEA. This CDR3 comprises 15 residues. V lost 1 base and J 1 base, leaving 12 bases between the germline ends. The CDR3 here is CSVEGLASRTDTQYF. In DNA, the CDR3 is TGCAGCGTTGAAGGTCTAGCGTCTCGCACAGATACGCAGTATTTT.

V is TRBV5-1 and J is TRBJ2-1, with 15 bases identical to TRBD2. Germline trimming cut 7 bases from V and 3 bases from J; bases unmatched to any gene: 5. This CDR3 is 16 amino acids long. From germline, CDR1 is SGHRS and CDR2 YFSETQ. CDR3 in amino acids: CASGLAGGSVYNEQFF. As DNA, the CDR3 is TGCGCCAGCGGACTAGCGGGGGGGAGTGTCTACAATGAGCAGTTCTTC. Variable domain in full (rest from reference TRBV5-1 and TRBJ2-1): KAGVTQTPRYLIKTRGQQVTLSCSPISGHRSVSWYQQTPGQGLQFLFEYFSETQRNKGNFPGRFSGRQFSNSRSEMNVSTLELGDSALYLCASGLAGGSVYNEQFFGPGTRLTVL.

There are many counts of this clonotype. The V gene is TRBV25-1, the J gene TRBJ1-5; the D is unclear. V was trimmed by 4 bases and J by 3 bases, leaving 10 bases between them. The CDR3 is 14 residues long. Looked up from germline, CDR1 is MGHDK and CDR2 is SYGVNS. CDR3 sequence: CASSGLSINQPQHF. The CDR3 DNA follows: TGTGCCAGCAGTGGGCTTTCTATCAATCAGCCCCAGCATTTT.

This clonotype showed up many times. J is TRBJ1-6 and V is TRBV5-1, with 8 bases lining up with TRBD1. Looked up from germline, CDR1 is SGHRS and CDR2 is YFSETQ. The V and J ends lost 1 base and 8 bases, in that order; junction bases with no gene match: 5. This CDR3 region has 15 residues. CDR3 DNA: TGCGCCAGCAGCTTGATCGGGACAGGAGATTCACCCCTCCACTTT. The encoded protein is CASSLIGTGDSPLHF.

The chain couples TRBV20-1 to TRBJ2-2, with unresolved D. CDR1 and CDR2 (germline): DFQATT, SNEGSKA (reference sequence). The length of the CDR3 is 13 residues. Trimming cost V 3 bases and J 6 bases, with 11 bases left between them. The CDR3 loop reads CSASILVAGELFF. The CDR3 DNA reads TGCAGTGCTAGTATTCTGGTAGCCGGGGAGCTGTTTTTT.